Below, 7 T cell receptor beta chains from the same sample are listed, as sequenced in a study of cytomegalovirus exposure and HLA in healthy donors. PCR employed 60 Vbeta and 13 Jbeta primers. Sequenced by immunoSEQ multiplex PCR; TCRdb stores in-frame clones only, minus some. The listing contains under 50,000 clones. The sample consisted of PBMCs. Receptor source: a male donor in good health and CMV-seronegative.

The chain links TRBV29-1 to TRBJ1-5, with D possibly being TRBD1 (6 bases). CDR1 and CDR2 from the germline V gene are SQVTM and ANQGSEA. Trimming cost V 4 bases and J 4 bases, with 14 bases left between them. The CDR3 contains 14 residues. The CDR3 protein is CSVAVGQGNQPQHF. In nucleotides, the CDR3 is TGCAGCGTTGCGGTCGGCCAGGGGAATCAGCCCCAGCATTTT. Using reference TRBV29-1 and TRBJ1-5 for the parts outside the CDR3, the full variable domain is SAVISQKPSRDICQRGTSLTIQCQVDSQVTMMFWYRQQPGQSLTLIATANQGSEATYESGFVIDKFPISRPNLTFSTLTVSNMSPEDSSIYLCSVAVGQGNQPQHFGDGTRLSIL.

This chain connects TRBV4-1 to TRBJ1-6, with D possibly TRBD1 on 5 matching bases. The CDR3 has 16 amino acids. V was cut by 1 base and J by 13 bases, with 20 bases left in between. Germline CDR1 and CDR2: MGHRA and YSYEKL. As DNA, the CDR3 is TGCGCCAGCAGCCAAGTGGGAGGCAGGGTGGTTATCCCCCTCCACTTT. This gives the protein CASSQVGGRVVIPLHF.

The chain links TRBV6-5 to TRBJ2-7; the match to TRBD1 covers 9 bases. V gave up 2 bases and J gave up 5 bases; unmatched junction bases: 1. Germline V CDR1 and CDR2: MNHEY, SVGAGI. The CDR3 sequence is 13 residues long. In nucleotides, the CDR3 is TGTGCCAGCAGTTACGGGACAGGGAACGAGCAGTACTTC. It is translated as CASSYGTGNEQYF.

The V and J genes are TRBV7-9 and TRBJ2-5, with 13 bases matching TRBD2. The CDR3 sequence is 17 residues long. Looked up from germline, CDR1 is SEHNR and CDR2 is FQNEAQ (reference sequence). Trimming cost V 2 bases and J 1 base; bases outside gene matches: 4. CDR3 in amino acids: CASSLWTSGGTQETQYF. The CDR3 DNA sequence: TGTGCCAGCAGCTTATGGACTAGCGGGGGCACCCAAGAGACCCAGTACTTC.

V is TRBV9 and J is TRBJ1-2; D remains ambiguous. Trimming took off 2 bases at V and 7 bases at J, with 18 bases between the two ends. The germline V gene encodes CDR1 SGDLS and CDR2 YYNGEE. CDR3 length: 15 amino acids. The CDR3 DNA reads TGTGCCAGCAGCGTCCAGCCCTCTTTCGAGGGTGGCTACACCTTC. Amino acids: CASSVQPSFEGGYTF.

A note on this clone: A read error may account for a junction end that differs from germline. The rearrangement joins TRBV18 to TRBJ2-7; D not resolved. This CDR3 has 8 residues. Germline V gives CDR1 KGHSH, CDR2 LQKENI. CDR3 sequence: CASSPFHF. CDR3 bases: TGTGCCAGCTCACCCTTCCACTTC.

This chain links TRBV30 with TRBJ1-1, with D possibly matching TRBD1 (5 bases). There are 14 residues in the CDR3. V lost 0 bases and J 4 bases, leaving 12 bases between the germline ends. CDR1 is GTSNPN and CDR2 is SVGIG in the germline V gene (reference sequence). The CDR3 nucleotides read TGTGCCTGGAGTGTCCGGGGGGGTGTCACTGAAGCTTTCTTT. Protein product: CAWSVRGGVTEAFF.